This paragraph reports one T cell receptor (beta chain). This entry is derived from a study of shared clonotypes between healthy human individuals. J lost 5 bases, V lost 3 bases, and 9 bases had no gene match. This CDR3 region has 17 residues. CDR1 is LGHNA and CDR2 is YNFKEQ in the germline V gene. Clones were sequenced by immunoSEQ multiplex PCR, and TCRdb holds only the in-frame ones, with some missing. The data contain approximately 2,300,000 clones, 80% to 95% of them seen just once; the ten biggest clones take up 0.37%. This sequence was found in a man between 18 and 29 years old in good health. Some clones in this sample may be carry-over from other donors' samples. The rearrangement joins TRBV4-2 to TRBJ2-7; 14 nucleotides line up with TRBD2. The material sequenced was naive CD4+ T cells from PBMCs. Subset indicated: CD45RA+ positively selected. In nucleotides, the CDR3 is TGTGCCAGCAGCCAGCAATTGGGACTAGCGGGAGAAAACGAGCAGTACTTC. Amino acid sequence: CASSQQLGLAGENEQYF.